These T cell receptor beta chains were read from a single sample in a study of regulatory T cells in long-lasting Graves disease. TCRdb ran MiXCR on the multiplex PCR reads and lists one entry per CDR3 protein. Of about 220,000 distinct CDR3 sequences listed, 15% to 20% were seen once; the top ten hold approximately 20%. The sequencing here drew on peripheral blood mononuclear cells (PBMCs), taken at new diagnosis, from a patient treated with antithyroid drugs. These receptor sequences come from a female donor with Graves disease. Each CDR3 is given with its conserved first and last residue. A D gene is named only where the DNA matches it firmly. The size entry is marked missing in some rows and otherwise reads once, few, many or a size class.

clone_size: few
d_call: TRBD1
j_call: TRBJ1-4
v_call: TRBV6-1
cdr3_aa: CASTKDRGREKLFF
cdr3_nt: TGTGCCAGCACCAAGGACAGGGGGCGTGAAAAACTGTTTTTT

clone_size: many
d_call: TRBD1
j_call: TRBJ2-1
v_call: TRBV2
cdr3_aa: CASSVGQGYNEQFF
cdr3_nt: TGTGCCAGCAGTGTTGGACAGGGTTACAATGAGCAGTTCTTC

clone_size: many
d_call: TRBD2
j_call: TRBJ2-2
v_call: TRBV28
cdr3_aa: CASSLGVGTSGSWNTGELFF
cdr3_nt: TGTGCCAGCAGTTTAGGGGTAGGGACTAGCGGGAGTTGGAACACCGGGGAGCTGTTTTTT

clone_size: many
d_call: .
j_call: TRBJ1-1
v_call: TRBV7-7
cdr3_aa: CASSFSTQGHSNTEAFF
cdr3_nt: TGTGCTAGCAGCTTTTCGACCCAGGGACACTCGAACACTGAAGCTTTCTTT

clone_size: many
d_call: TRBD2
j_call: TRBJ2-6
v_call: TRBV11-2
cdr3_aa: CASSPRGGASGANVLTF
cdr3_nt: TGTGCCAGCAGCCCAAGGGGAGGGGCTTCTGGGGCCAACGTCCTGACTTTC

clone_size: few
d_call: .
j_call: TRBJ2-4
v_call: TRBV7-2
cdr3_aa: CASSFIRGSQNIQYF
cdr3_nt: TGTGCCAGCAGCTTTATCCGGGGGTCCCAAAACATTCAGTACTTC

clone_size: many
d_call: .
j_call: TRBJ2-5
v_call: TRBV5-4
cdr3_aa: CASSLDRSTIGETQYF
cdr3_nt: TGTGCCAGCAGCTTGGACAGAAGCACCATAGGGGAGACCCAGTACTTC

clone_size: many
d_call: .
j_call: TRBJ2-1
v_call: TRBV7-2
cdr3_aa: CASSLEGGGPRYEQFF
cdr3_nt: TGTGCCAGCAGCTTAGAGGGGGGAGGGCCGCGCTATGAGCAGTTCTTC

clone_size: many
d_call: .
j_call: TRBJ2-3
v_call: TRBV20-1
cdr3_aa: CSARGLARDTQYF
cdr3_nt: TGCAGTGCTCGCGGGCTAGCGAGAGATACGCAGTATTTT

clone_size: many
d_call: .
j_call: TRBJ2-7
v_call: TRBV18
cdr3_aa: CASSPPRAFEQYF
cdr3_nt: TGTGCCAGCTCACCACCCAGGGCCTTCGAGCAGTACTTC

clone_size: .
d_call: .
j_call: TRBJ2-2
v_call: TRBV9
cdr3_aa: CASGGPSKSTGELFF
cdr3_nt: TGTGCCAGCGGTGGGCCTAGCAAGAGCACCGGGGAGCTGTTTTTT

clone_size: many
d_call: TRBD2
j_call: TRBJ2-2
v_call: TRBV20-1
cdr3_aa: CSAMSVFGGRTGGGELFF
cdr3_nt: TGCAGTGCAATGAGCGTGTTCGGGGGGAGGACCGGTGGCGGGGAGCTGTTTTTT

clone_size: .
d_call: .
j_call: TRBJ1-1
v_call: TRBV6-1
cdr3_aa: CASSATGANTEAFF
cdr3_nt: TGTGCCAGCAGTGCTACGGGTGCGAACACTGAAGCTTTCTTT

clone_size: .
d_call: TRBD1
j_call: TRBJ1-4
v_call: TRBV28
cdr3_aa: CASSYGQGGEKLFF
cdr3_nt: TGTGCCAGCAGTTACGGACAGGGTGGTGAAAAACTGTTTTTT

clone_size: many
d_call: .
j_call: TRBJ1-3
v_call: TRBV30
cdr3_aa: CAWSVSWSPGNTIYF
cdr3_nt: TGTGCCTGGAGTGTGTCTTGGTCTCCTGGAAACACCATATATTTT

clone_size: .
d_call: .
j_call: TRBJ1-1
v_call: TRBV10-3
cdr3_aa: CATRTGSEAFF
cdr3_nt: TGTGCCACCCGCACAGGTTCTGAAGCTTTCTTT

clone_size: many
d_call: .
j_call: TRBJ2-3
v_call: TRBV4-1
cdr3_aa: CASSQVGGSSTDTQYF
cdr3_nt: TGCGCCAGCAGCCAAGTTGGGGGGAGTAGCACAGATACGCAGTATTTT

clone_size: .
d_call: .
j_call: TRBJ1-1
v_call: TRBV2
cdr3_aa: CASSEGTAAFF
cdr3_nt: TGTGCCAGCAGTGAAGGGACTGCTGCTTTCTTT

clone_size: many
d_call: .
j_call: TRBJ1-1
v_call: TRBV6-5
cdr3_aa: CASSYGGRDTEAFF
cdr3_nt: TGTGCCAGCAGTTACGGGGGGAGGGATACTGAAGCTTTCTTT

clone_size: many
d_call: .
j_call: TRBJ2-5
v_call: TRBV24-1
cdr3_aa: CATSDSSGTETQYF
cdr3_nt: TGTGCCACCAGTGATTCCTCGGGTACGGAGACCCAGTACTTC

clone_size: many
d_call: .
j_call: TRBJ1-3
v_call: TRBV27
cdr3_aa: CASSPNFGNTIYF
cdr3_nt: TGTGCCAGCAGTCCAAACTTCGGAAACACCATATATTTT

clone_size: many
d_call: .
j_call: TRBJ2-1
v_call: TRBV7-9
cdr3_aa: CASSLQGGNEQFF
cdr3_nt: TGTGCCAGCAGCTTACAGGGGGGAAATGAGCAGTTCTTC

clone_size: many
d_call: TRBD1
j_call: TRBJ1-2
v_call: TRBV5-5
cdr3_aa: CASNPQGVGGYTF
cdr3_nt: TGTGCCAGCAACCCACAGGGGGTGGGTGGCTACACCTTC

clone_size: many
d_call: .
j_call: TRBJ2-3
v_call: TRBV10-3
cdr3_aa: CAISESKGRSTDTQYF
cdr3_nt: TGTGCCATCAGTGAGTCGAAGGGCCGAAGCACAGATACGCAGTATTTT

clone_size: many
d_call: .
j_call: TRBJ2-1
v_call: TRBV30
cdr3_aa: CAWSVLRVLGRAWNEQFF
cdr3_nt: TGTGCCTGGAGTGTATTAAGGGTCTTGGGCAGAGCCTGGAATGAGCAGTTCTTC

clone_size: many
d_call: .
j_call: TRBJ2-5
v_call: TRBV25-1
cdr3_aa: CASKGEVETQYF
cdr3_nt: TGTGCCAGCAAAGGGGAGGTGGAGACCCAGTACTTC

clone_size: many
d_call: TRBD2
j_call: TRBJ2-7
v_call: TRBV2
cdr3_aa: CASSVGPPGLAGYEQYF
cdr3_nt: TGTGCCAGCAGTGTGGGACCCCCGGGACTAGCGGGCTACGAGCAGTACTTC

clone_size: many
d_call: .
j_call: TRBJ2-7
v_call: TRBV20-1
cdr3_aa: CSARSVSSEQYF
cdr3_nt: TGCAGTGCTAGATCCGTTTCCTCCGAGCAGTACTTC

clone_size: many
d_call: .
j_call: TRBJ1-1
v_call: TRBV28
cdr3_aa: CASSLPGVDEAFF
cdr3_nt: TGTGCCAGCAGTTTACCCGGAGTAGATGAAGCTTTCTTT

clone_size: few
d_call: TRBD2
j_call: TRBJ2-1
v_call: TRBV12-3/TRBV12-4
cdr3_aa: CASRRLAGAYNEQFF
cdr3_nt: TGTGCCAGCAGGAGACTAGCGGGAGCTTACAATGAGCAGTTCTTC

clone_size: many
d_call: .
j_call: TRBJ2-1
v_call: TRBV7-2
cdr3_aa: CASSGRLENEQFF
cdr3_nt: TGTGCCAGCAGCGGCCGACTAGAGAATGAGCAGTTCTTC

clone_size: many
d_call: .
j_call: TRBJ2-2
v_call: TRBV4-3
cdr3_aa: CASSQDVRMNTGELFF
cdr3_nt: TGCGCCAGCAGCCAAGACGTAAGGATGAACACCGGGGAGCTGTTTTTT

clone_size: .
d_call: .
j_call: TRBJ1-1
v_call: TRBV2
cdr3_aa: CASSSLWGRRNTEAFF
cdr3_nt: TGTGCCAGCAGTTCTTTATGGGGCAGGCGGAACACTGAAGCTTTCTTT

clone_size: few
d_call: .
j_call: TRBJ2-1
v_call: TRBV5-1
cdr3_aa: CASSFWPDEQFF
cdr3_nt: TGCGCCAGCAGCTTTTGGCCGGATGAGCAGTTCTTC

clone_size: many
d_call: .
j_call: TRBJ2-3
v_call: TRBV20-1
cdr3_aa: CSVHTPLVEGWNTDTQYF
cdr3_nt: TGCAGTGTCCACACCCCGCTAGTAGAGGGTTGGAACACAGATACGCAGTATTTT

clone_size: many
d_call: TRBD1
j_call: TRBJ1-5
v_call: TRBV2
cdr3_aa: CASRVQGAHGNQPQHF
cdr3_nt: TGTGCCAGCAGGGTACAGGGGGCGCACGGCAATCAGCCCCAGCATTTT

clone_size: few
d_call: .
j_call: TRBJ1-5
v_call: TRBV6-1
cdr3_aa: CASNVNSNQPQHF
cdr3_nt: TGTGCCAGCAATGTTAATAGCAATCAGCCCCAGCATTTT

clone_size: many
d_call: .
j_call: TRBJ1-4
v_call: TRBV28
cdr3_aa: CASNSGTTNEKLFF
cdr3_nt: TGTGCCAGCAATTCAGGGACTACTAATGAAAAACTGTTTTTT

clone_size: .
d_call: .
j_call: TRBJ2-7
v_call: TRBV10-3
cdr3_aa: CAISEPGTSYEQYF
cdr3_nt: TGTGCCATCAGTGAGCCGGGGACATCCTACGAGCAGTACTTC

clone_size: many
d_call: TRBD1
j_call: TRBJ1-1
v_call: TRBV10-3
cdr3_aa: CAITLGQGGNTEAFF
cdr3_nt: TGTGCCATCACCCTTGGACAGGGAGGGAACACTGAAGCTTTCTTT

clone_size: many
d_call: .
j_call: TRBJ2-7
v_call: TRBV27
cdr3_aa: CASGGRSYEQYF
cdr3_nt: TGTGCCAGCGGCGGACGGTCCTACGAGCAGTACTTC

clone_size: few
d_call: .
j_call: TRBJ1-4
v_call: TRBV20-1
cdr3_aa: CSANRVATNEKLFF
cdr3_nt: TGCAGTGCTAACAGGGTTGCAACTAATGAAAAACTGTTTTTT

clone_size: many
d_call: TRBD1
j_call: TRBJ2-1
v_call: TRBV27
cdr3_aa: CASRNPGQGVGEQFF
cdr3_nt: TGTGCCAGCAGGAATCCGGGACAGGGGGTAGGTGAGCAGTTCTTC

clone_size: .
d_call: .
j_call: TRBJ2-7
v_call: TRBV19
cdr3_aa: CASSIDGHHSYEQYF
cdr3_nt: TGTGCCAGTAGTATAGATGGACACCACTCCTACGAGCAGTACTTC

clone_size: few
d_call: .
j_call: TRBJ1-5
v_call: TRBV20-1
cdr3_aa: CSASRGEGNQPQHF
cdr3_nt: TGCAGTGCTTCCCGGGGCGAGGGCAATCAGCCCCAGCATTTT

clone_size: few
d_call: .
j_call: TRBJ2-3
v_call: TRBV20-1
cdr3_aa: CSAILGGFTDTQYF
cdr3_nt: TGCAGTGCTATTTTGGGCGGTTTCACAGATACGCAGTATTTT

clone_size: .
d_call: TRBD1
j_call: TRBJ1-5
v_call: TRBV12-3/TRBV12-4
cdr3_aa: CASSSGGGIGSQHF
cdr3_nt: TGTGCCAGCAGTTCAGGGGGGGGGATTGGGTCCCAGCATTTT

clone_size: few
d_call: .
j_call: TRBJ1-5
v_call: TRBV7-9
cdr3_aa: CASSLVDRPYSNQPQHF
cdr3_nt: TGTGCCAGCAGCTTAGTAGACAGACCTTATAGCAATCAGCCCCAGCATTTT

clone_size: .
d_call: TRBD1
j_call: TRBJ2-4
v_call: TRBV7-2
cdr3_aa: CASSGTGRKNIQYF
cdr3_nt: TGTGCCAGCAGCGGGACAGGAAGGAAAAACATTCAGTACTTC

clone_size: many
d_call: .
j_call: TRBJ2-7
v_call: TRBV7-8
cdr3_aa: CASNPSRVRETYEQYF
cdr3_nt: TGTGCCAGCAACCCGAGTAGGGTTCGGGAGACCTACGAGCAGTACTTC

clone_size: .
d_call: TRBD2
j_call: TRBJ2-7
v_call: TRBV5-1
cdr3_aa: CASSLERTSGEVNEQYF
cdr3_nt: TGCGCCAGCAGCTTGGAAAGGACTAGCGGAGAGGTGAACGAGCAGTACTTC

clone_size: few
d_call: TRBD2
j_call: TRBJ2-5
v_call: TRBV18
cdr3_aa: CASSPPIGTRETQYF
cdr3_nt: TGTGCCAGCTCACCACCGATCGGGACTAGGGAGACCCAGTACTTC

clone_size: .
d_call: .
j_call: TRBJ2-3
v_call: TRBV6-5
cdr3_aa: CASSLGVADTDTQYF
cdr3_nt: TGTGCCAGCAGTTTGGGAGTAGCGGACACAGATACGCAGTATTTT

clone_size: many
d_call: TRBD2
j_call: TRBJ2-7
v_call: TRBV29-1
cdr3_aa: CSARLAGGYEQYF
cdr3_nt: TGCAGCGCGCGACTAGCGGGAGGCTACGAGCAGTACTTC

clone_size: many
d_call: .
j_call: TRBJ1-1
v_call: TRBV30
cdr3_aa: CASSRTGTEAFF
cdr3_nt: TGTGCCTCATCACGTACAGGGACTGAAGCTTTCTTT

clone_size: few
d_call: .
j_call: TRBJ2-3
v_call: TRBV4-1
cdr3_aa: CASSLEGSPVDTQYF
cdr3_nt: TGCGCCAGCAGCCTTGAGGGCAGCCCCGTGGATACGCAGTATTTT

clone_size: many
d_call: TRBD1
j_call: TRBJ1-1
v_call: TRBV6-1
cdr3_aa: CASKTNGQGRGTEAFF
cdr3_nt: TGTGCCAGCAAGACTAATGGACAGGGGAGGGGCACTGAAGCTTTCTTT

clone_size: many
d_call: TRBD1
j_call: TRBJ2-2
v_call: TRBV30
cdr3_aa: CAWSVDRVRELFF
cdr3_nt: TGTGCCTGGAGTGTAGACAGGGTGAGGGAGCTGTTTTTT